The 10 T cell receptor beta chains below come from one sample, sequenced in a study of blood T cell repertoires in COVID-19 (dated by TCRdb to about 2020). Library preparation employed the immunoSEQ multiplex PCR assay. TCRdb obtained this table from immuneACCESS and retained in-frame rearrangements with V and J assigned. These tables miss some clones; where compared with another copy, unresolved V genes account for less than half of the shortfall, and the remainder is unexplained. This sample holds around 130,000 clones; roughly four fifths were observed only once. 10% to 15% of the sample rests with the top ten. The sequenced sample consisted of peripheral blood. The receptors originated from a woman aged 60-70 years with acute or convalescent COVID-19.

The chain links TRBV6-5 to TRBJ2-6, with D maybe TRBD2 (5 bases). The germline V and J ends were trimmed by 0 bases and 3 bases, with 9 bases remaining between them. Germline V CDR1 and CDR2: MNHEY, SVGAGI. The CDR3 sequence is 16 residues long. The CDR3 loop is CASSYSRENGANVLTF. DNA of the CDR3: TGTGCCAGCAGTTACTCGAGGGAAAATGGGGCCAACGTCCTGACTTTC.

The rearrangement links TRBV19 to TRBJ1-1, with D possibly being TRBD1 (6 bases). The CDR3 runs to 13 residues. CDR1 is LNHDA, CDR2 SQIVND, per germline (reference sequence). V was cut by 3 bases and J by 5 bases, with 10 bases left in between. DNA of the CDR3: TGTGCCAGTAGTATCACAGGGAAAACTGAAGCTTTCTTT. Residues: CASSITGKTEAFF.

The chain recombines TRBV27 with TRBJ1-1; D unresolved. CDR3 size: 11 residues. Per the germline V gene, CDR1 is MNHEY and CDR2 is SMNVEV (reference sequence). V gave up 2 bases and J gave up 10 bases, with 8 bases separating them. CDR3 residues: CASSLGPAAFF. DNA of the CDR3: TGTGCCAGCAGTTTAGGGCCAGCAGCTTTCTTT.

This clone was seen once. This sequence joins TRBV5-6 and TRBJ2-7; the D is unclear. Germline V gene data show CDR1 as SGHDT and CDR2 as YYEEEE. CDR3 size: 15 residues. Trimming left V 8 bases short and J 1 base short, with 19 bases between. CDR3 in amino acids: CASLINSDNSYEQYV. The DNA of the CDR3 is TGTGCCAGTCTCATCAACTCTGACAATTCCTACGAGCAGTACGTC.

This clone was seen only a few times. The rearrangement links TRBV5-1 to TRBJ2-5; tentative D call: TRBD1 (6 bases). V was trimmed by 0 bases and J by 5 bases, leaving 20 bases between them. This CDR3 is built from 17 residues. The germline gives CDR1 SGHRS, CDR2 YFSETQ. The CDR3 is CASSLGSGTYREETQYF. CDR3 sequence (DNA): TGCGCCAGCAGCTTGGGGTCCGGGACCTACAGGGAGGAGACCCAGTACTTC.

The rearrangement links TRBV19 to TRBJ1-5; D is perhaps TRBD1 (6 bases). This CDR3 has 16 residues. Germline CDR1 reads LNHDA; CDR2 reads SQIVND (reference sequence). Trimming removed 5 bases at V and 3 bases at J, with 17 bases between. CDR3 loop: CASSLGRGPYNQPQHF. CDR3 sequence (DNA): TGTGCCAGTAGTTTGGGCAGGGGCCCATACAATCAGCCCCAGCATTTT.

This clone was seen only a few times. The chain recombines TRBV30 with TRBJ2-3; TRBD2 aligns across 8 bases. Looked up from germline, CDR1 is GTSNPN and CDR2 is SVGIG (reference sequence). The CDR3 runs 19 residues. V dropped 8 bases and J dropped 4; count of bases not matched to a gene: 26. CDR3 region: CALGAGRGLAGGQSDTQYF. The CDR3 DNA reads TGTGCCCTGGGAGCGGGACGGGGACTTGCGGGGGGCCAATCAGATACGCAGTATTTT.

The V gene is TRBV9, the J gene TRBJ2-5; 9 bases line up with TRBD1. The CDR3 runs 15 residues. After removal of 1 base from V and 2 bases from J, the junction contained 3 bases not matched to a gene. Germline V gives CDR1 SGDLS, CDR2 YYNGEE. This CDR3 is CASSVLGQGQETQYF. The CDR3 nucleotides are TGTGCCAGCAGCGTATTGGGACAGGGACAAGAGACCCAGTACTTC.

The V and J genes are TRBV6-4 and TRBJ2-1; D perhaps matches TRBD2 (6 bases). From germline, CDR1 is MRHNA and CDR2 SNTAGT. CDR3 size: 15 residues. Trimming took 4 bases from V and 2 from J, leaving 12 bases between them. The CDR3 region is CASSVDERAYNEQFF. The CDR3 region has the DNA TGTGCCAGCAGTGTCGACGAGCGGGCCTACAATGAGCAGTTCTTC.

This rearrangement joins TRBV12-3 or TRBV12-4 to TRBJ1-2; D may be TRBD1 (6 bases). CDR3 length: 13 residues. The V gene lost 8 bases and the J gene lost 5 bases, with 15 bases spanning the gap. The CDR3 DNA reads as TGTGCCAGCGGTCTGGGACAAAGATATGGCTACACCTTC. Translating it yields CASGLGQRYGYTF.